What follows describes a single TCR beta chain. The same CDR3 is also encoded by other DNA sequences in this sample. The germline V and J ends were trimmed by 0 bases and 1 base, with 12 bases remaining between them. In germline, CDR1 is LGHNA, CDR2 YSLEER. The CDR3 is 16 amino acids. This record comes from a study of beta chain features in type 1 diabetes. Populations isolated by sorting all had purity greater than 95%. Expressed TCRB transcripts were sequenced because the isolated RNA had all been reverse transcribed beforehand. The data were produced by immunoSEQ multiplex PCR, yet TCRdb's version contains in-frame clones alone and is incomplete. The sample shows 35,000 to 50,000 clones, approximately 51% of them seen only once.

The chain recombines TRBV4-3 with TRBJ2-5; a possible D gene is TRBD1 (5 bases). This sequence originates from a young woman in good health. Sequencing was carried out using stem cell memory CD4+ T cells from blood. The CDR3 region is CASSQDLRGLQETQYF. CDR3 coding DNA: TGCGCCAGCAGCCAAGACTTAAGGGGCCTCCAAGAGACCCAGTACTTC.